Listed below are T cell receptor beta chains from one sample, sequenced in a study of T cells in Graves' hyperthyroidism and ophthalmopathy. TCRdb processed the multiplex PCR reads anew with MiXCR; each CDR3 protein has one entry. In the table there are about 530,000 distinct CDR3 sequences, about 15% of which are singletons. Sequencing was performed on blood. These receptors came from a woman between 18 and 29 years old with Graves' ophthalmopathy. Each CDR3 is given without its conserved first and last residue. Each record gives: V gene, D gene, CDR3 protein. The D gene is left open where the match is weak.

>TRBV12-5|-
ASGLVRGKEGTEAF
>TRBV19|TRBD2
ASSPGLAVSFNEQF
>TRBV28|-
AGRPVEDYEQY
>TRBV12-3/TRBV12-4|-
ASSTAQGNSNQPQH
>TRBV7-2|-
ASSMTSSGAGNTQY
>TRBV7-9|TRBD1
ASSLARTGDTGELF
>TRBV12-3/TRBV12-4|TRBD1
ASSLGGQGPVRAF
>TRBV9|TRBD1
ASSVDSGGFTEAF
>TRBV3-1|-
ASSQDMVGANTIY
>TRBV6-2/TRBV6-3|-
ASSYASTEAF
>TRBV9|TRBD2
ASSTGAGAYEQY
>TRBV5-1|TRBD1
ASSSRGPGEKLF
>TRBV20-1|TRBD1
SARYPGTADWGYT
>TRBV28|-
ASSLLYNEQF
>TRBV10-2|TRBD2
ASGTGTSDRATDTQY
>TRBV13|-
ASTFRVTSGNTIY
>TRBV30|-
AWSALDGYGYT
>TRBV28|TRBD1
ASSPRTGGMEAQY
>TRBV25-1|-
ASSEFRGTGELF
>TRBV28|-
ASSLRLGNQPQH
>TRBV12-3/TRBV12-4|-
ASSRDNNNSPLH
>TRBV28|TRBD2
ASTVLAGGVNEQF
>TRBV4-1|TRBD2
ASSQTSLSVQNEQF
>TRBV2|TRBD2
ASTALAGGPAYEQY
>TRBV6-1|-
ASKRGANEKLF
>TRBV9|-
ASSVVPETSYEQY
>TRBV6-4|-
ASSPGDNNEQF
>TRBV27|TRBD1
ASSLSGGIRKGDEKLF
>TRBV20-1|TRBD2
SATSGAVPYEQY
>TRBV25-1|TRBD2
ASSEPRTPRTGGETQY
>TRBV2|TRBD2
ASRGTSGSNNEQF
>TRBV11-2|-
ASTIRPTGGSLMNTEAF
>TRBV13|-
ASSFQGPNYGYT
>TRBV7-9|-
ASSLRGNNEQF
>TRBV12-3/TRBV12-4|-
ASSLALSLKLF
>TRBV20-1|-
SATLSGEWSGAF
>TRBV2|-
ATRTARGNEQF
>TRBV3-1|TRBD1
ASSQDRGLGEQY
>TRBV6-5|-
ASSYSSGISEKLF
>TRBV30|-
AWSARINQPQH
>TRBV6-1|-
ASRAGGDTGELF